Following are 5 T cell receptor beta chains from one sample sequenced in a study of T cell repertoires in cytomegalovirus infection. From the reads, TCRdb called clonotypes with MiXCR, one entry per CDR3 protein. This table has more than 650,000 distinct CDR3 sequences, approximately 40% appearing once. Sample: PBMCs. The receptors stem from a human donor in good health (CMV status not recorded). Some clones in this sample may be carry-over from other donors' samples.

Notes on this clonotype: Given the absence of the conserved phenylalanine or tryptophan at the CDR3 end, a read error is likely. V gene TRBV28 combines with J gene TRBJ2-1, with TRBD2 identical over 7 bases. The CDR3 sequence is 15 residues long. With V trimmed by 5 bases and J by 1 base, 5 bases remained unmatched. Germline V lookup: CDR1 MDHEN, CDR2 SYDVKM. The DNA of the CDR3 is TGTGCCAGCAGTCATGGACTAGGGTCCTACAATGAGCAGTTCTAC. It is translated as CASSHGLGSYNEQFY.

A word on this clonotype: Possible read error: a much larger clone is one base away. This chain connects TRBV28 to TRBJ2-7; TRBD2 might be the D (6 bases). The V gene's germline CDR1 is MDHEN and CDR2 SYDVKM. CDR3 length: 12 amino acids. This chain's CDR3 is CASGLRSYDQYF. CDR3 sequence (DNA): TGTGCCAGCGGACTACGCTCATACGATCAGTACTTC.

Comments on this clonotype: This likely comes from a read error, as the CDR3 has no conserved phenylalanine or tryptophan at its end. The rearrangement joins TRBV11-1 to TRBJ2-7; no reliable D call. V was pared by 6 bases and J by 2 bases, with 11 bases between. This CDR3 is built from 13 residues. Germline assignment: CDR1 SGHAT and CDR2 FQDESV (reference sequence). CDR3 sequence reads: CASSLTRAYEQYL. The CDR3 nucleotides read TGTGCCAGCAGTCTTACTCGTGCCTACGAGCAGTACTTA.

The chain is built from TRBV15 and TRBJ2-5, with TRBD2 matching 13 bases. J lost 2 bases, V lost 8 bases, and 5 bases had no gene match. This CDR3 region has 15 residues. Germline lookup yields CDR1 LNHNV and CDR2 YYDKDF (reference sequence). The CDR3 region is CATHGTSGDQETQYF. Here the CDR3 DNA reads TGTGCCACCCACGGGACTAGCGGGGATCAAGAGACCCAGTACTTC.

This clonotype occurred a few times. The J gene is TRBJ1-3, the V gene TRBV28, with D uncertain. This CDR3 has 12 amino acids. The V gene lost 8 bases and the J gene lost 6 bases, with 11 bases spanning the gap. Germline V gene lookup returns CDR1 MDHEN and CDR2 SYDVKM. DNA for the CDR3: TGTGCCAGCCGCGATACAGCAAACACCATATATTTT. Translation gives CASRDTANTIYF.